This T cell receptor (beta chain) appears in the sequencing data of a study of T cells in women clearing cervical HPV infection. Measured with immunoSEQ multiplex PCR; TCRdb has only the in-frame clones, and not every one. This listing includes approximately 9,200 clones. As to this clone: The read ends 3 residues shy of where the CDR3 ends; the end is completed using the germline J gene.

This CDR3 region has 14 residues. Germline V gives CDR1 MDHEN, CDR2 SYDVKM. The germline V and J ends were trimmed by 3 bases and 2 bases, with 11 bases remaining between them. This chain joins TRBV28 and TRBJ2-7; no definite D call. The receptor was derived from a woman between 18 and 70 years old with a cervical HPV16 infection that either progressed to CIN3+ or cleared (not recorded which). Sequences were obtained from blood buffy coat. Here the CDR3 reads CASSFRGAAYEQYF. The covered CDR3 bases are TGTGCCAGCAGTTTTAGAGGTGCGGCCTACGAG.